The entry that follows covers one TCR beta chain sequence. The antigen is undetermined. Libraries were prepared by immunoSEQ multiplex PCR; TCRdb keeps only in-frame clonotypes and omits some of them. This table has fewer than 400,000 clones, roughly 86% appearing once. This sample is part of a study of cytomegalovirus exposure and HLA in healthy donors. From the roughly 110-subject validation cohort, which was separate from the roughly 700-subject first cohort, the donors were drawn. Study-wide results and caveats: Associated with cytomegalovirus, according to the listing, were approximately 160 TCR beta chains. In vitro checks showed that a few CMV-associated chains really do target CMV antigens.

This TCR was recovered from a man aged 30 to 39 in good health and CMV-seronegative. Sequencing was performed on PBMCs.

CDR3 in amino acids: CASSLLGGGHLDTQYF. CDR3 coding DNA: TGTGCCAGCAGTTTACTCGGCGGGGGGCATCTCGATACGCAGTATTTT. The J gene is TRBJ2-3, the V gene TRBV27; TRBD2 matches at 8 bases. The germline CDR1 and CDR2 sequences are MNHEY and SMNVEV (reference sequence). This CDR3 has 16 residues. Germline trimming cut 2 bases from V and 6 bases from J; bases unmatched to any gene: 10.